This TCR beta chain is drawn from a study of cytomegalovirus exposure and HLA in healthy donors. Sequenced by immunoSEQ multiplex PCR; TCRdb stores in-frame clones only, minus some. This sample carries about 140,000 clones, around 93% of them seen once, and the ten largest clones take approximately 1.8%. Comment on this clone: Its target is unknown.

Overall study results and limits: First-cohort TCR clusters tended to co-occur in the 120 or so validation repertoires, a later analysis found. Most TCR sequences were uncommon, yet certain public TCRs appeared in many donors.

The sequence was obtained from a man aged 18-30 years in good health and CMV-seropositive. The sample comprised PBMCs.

The CDR3 sequence: CASSRLAGGPNEQYF. The CDR3 bases are TGTGCCAGCAGCCGACTAGCGGGAGGGCCCAATGAGCAGTACTTC. The V and J genes are TRBV28 and TRBJ2-7; 14 bases agree with TRBD2. V shed 6 bases, J shed 7 bases, and the junction held 8 bases outside the gene matches. Germline V lookup: CDR1 MDHEN, CDR2 SYDVKM. CDR3 length: 15 amino acids. Drawing the rest from reference TRBV28 and TRBJ2-7, the complete variable domain is DVKVTQSSRYLVKRTGEKVFLECVQDMDHENMFWYRQDPGLGLRLIYFSYDVKMKEKGDIPEGYSVSREKKERFSLILESASTNQTSMYLCASSRLAGGPNEQYFGPGTRLTVT.